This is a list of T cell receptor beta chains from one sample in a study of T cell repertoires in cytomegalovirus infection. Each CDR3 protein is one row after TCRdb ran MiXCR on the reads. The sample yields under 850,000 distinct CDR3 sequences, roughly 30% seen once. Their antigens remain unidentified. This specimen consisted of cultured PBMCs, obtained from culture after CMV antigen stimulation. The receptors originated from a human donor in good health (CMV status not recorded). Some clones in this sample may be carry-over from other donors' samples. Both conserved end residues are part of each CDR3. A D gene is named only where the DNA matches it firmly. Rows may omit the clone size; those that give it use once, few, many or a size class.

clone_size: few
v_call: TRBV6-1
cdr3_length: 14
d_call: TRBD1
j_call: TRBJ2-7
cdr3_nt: TGTGCCAGCAGTCGGACCAGACAGGGCTACGAGCAGTACTTC
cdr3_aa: CASSRTRQGYEQYF

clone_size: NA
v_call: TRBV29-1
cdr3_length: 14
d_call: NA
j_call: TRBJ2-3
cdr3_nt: TGCAGCGTTGAAGCCGACACACGCACAGATACGCAGTATTTT
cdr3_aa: CSVEADTRTDTQYF

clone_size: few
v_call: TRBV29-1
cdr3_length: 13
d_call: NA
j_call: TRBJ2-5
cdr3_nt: TGCAGCGTTGAGGGGTCCGGAGGAGAGACCCAGTACTTC
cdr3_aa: CSVEGSGGETQYF

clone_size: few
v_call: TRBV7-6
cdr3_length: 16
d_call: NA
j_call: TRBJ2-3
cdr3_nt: TGTGCCAGCAGCTTAGCTGTTGCGGGGCCCACAGATACGCAGTATTTT
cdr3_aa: CASSLAVAGPTDTQYF

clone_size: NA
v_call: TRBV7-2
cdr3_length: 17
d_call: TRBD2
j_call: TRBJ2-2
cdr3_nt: TGTGCCAGCAGCTTATCAGCGGGAGGTTGGAACACCGGGGAGCTGTTTTTT
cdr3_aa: CASSLSAGGWNTGELFF

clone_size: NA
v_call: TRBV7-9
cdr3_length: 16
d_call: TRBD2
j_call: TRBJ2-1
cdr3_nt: TGTGCCAGCAGCCATTGGGGAGCGGGGGGGTCCTATGAGCAGTTCTTC
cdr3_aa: CASSHWGAGGSYEQFF

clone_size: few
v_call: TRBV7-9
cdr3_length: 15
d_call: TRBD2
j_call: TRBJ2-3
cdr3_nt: TGTGCCAGCAGCTCGACTAGCGGGAGATCAGATACGCAGTATTTT
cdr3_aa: CASSSTSGRSDTQYF

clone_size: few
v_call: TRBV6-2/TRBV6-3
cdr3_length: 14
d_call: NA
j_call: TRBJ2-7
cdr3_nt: TGTGCCAGCAGTTACGGTGGAGGGCTCTACGAGCAGTACTTC
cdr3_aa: CASSYGGGLYEQYF

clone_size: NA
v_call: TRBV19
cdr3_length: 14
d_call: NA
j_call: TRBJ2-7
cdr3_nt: TGTGCCAGTAGTATGCCAGGGAAAAGGTACGAGCAGTACTTC
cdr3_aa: CASSMPGKRYEQYF

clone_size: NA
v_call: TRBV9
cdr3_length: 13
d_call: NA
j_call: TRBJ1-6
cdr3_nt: TGTGCCAGCAGCTCCCGGGGGGGAGAACCCCTCCACTTT
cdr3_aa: CASSSRGGEPLHF

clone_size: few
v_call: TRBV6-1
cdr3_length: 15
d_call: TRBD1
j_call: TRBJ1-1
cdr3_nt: TGTGCCAGCAGTAGGGACAGACTAATGAACACTGAAGCTTTCTTT
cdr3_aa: CASSRDRLMNTEAFF

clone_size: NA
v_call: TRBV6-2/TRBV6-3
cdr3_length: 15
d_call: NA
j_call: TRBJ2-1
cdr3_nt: TGTGCCAGCAGTTACTCGTCCCTTATTGGGGATGAGCAGTTCTTC
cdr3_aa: CASSYSSLIGDEQFF

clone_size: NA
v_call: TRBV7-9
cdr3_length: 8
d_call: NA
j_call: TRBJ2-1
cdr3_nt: TGTGCCAGCAGCTTAGTACTCTTC
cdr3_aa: CASSLVLF

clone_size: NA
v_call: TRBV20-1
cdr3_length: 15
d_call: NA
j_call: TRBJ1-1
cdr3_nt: TGCAGTGCCAATACCTGGGGGGACGCGGACACTGAAGCTTTCTTT
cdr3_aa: CSANTWGDADTEAFF

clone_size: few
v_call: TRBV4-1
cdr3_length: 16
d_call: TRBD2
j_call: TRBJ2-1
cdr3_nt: TGCGCCAGCAGCCAAGCGAGCCTAGCGGGAGCGAATGAGCAGTTCTTC
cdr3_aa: CASSQASLAGANEQFF

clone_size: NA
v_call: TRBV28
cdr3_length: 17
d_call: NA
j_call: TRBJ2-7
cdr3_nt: TGTGCCAGCAGTTTACCTCAAACAGGGATCTCTTCCTACGAGCAGTACTTC
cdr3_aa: CASSLPQTGISSYEQYF

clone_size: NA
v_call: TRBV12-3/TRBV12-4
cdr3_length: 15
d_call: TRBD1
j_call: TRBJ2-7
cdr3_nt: TGTGCCAGCAGTCGCCCAGGACAGGGTCCCTACGAGCAGTACTTC
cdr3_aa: CASSRPGQGPYEQYF

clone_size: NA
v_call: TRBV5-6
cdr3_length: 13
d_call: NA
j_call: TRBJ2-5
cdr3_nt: TGTGCCAGCGGCAGGGGTTTCCAAGAGACCCAGTACTTC
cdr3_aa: CASGRGFQETQYF

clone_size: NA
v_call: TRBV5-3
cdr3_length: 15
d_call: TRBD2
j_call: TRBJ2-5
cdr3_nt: TGTGCCAGCAGACCCGGTGGTGCAGCGGGGGAGACCCAGTACTTC
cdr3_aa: CASRPGGAAGETQYF

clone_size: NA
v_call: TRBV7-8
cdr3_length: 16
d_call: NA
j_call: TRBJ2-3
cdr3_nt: TGTGCCAGCAGCTTAATGGAGCGAGGAACCACAGATACGCAGTATTTT
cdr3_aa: CASSLMERGTTDTQYF

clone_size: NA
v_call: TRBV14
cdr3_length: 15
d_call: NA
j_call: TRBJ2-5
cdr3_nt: TGTGCCAGCAGCCTCCTAGACCCGCCCCGAGAGACCCAGTACTTC
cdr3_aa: CASSLLDPPRETQYF

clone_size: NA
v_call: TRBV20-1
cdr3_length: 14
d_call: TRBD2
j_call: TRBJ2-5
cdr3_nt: TGCAGTGCCCGTGGGAGCGGGGGATGGGAGACCCAGTACTTC
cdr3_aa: CSARGSGGWETQYF

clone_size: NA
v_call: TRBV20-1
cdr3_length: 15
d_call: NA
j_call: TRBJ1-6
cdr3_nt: TGCAGTGGCAAAATGGGGAGCTCCTATAATTCACCCCTCCACTTT
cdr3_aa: CSGKMGSSYNSPLHF

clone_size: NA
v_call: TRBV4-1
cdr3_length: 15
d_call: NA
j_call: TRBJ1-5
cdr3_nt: TGCGCCAGCAGCCTTAGGCAGGGCTTGAATCAGCCCCAGCATTTT
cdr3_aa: CASSLRQGLNQPQHF

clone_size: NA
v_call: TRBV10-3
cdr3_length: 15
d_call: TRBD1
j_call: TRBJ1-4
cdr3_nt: TGTGCCACCCGAAACCCGACAGGGGCGGGTGAAAAACTGTTTTTT
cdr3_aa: CATRNPTGAGEKLFF

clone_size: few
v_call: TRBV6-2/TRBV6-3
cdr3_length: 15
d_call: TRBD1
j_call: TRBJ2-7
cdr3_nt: TGTGCCAGCAGTTACTCTGATACAGGGGGCTACGAGCAGTACTTC
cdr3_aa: CASSYSDTGGYEQYF

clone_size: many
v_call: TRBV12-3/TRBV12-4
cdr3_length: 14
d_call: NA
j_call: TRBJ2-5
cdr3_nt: TGTGCCAGCAGTTTAGCCGGGGGCCTGGAGACCCAGTACTTC
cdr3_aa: CASSLAGGLETQYF

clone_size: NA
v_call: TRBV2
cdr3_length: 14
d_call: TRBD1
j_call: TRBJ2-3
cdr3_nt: TGTGCCAGCAGGACAGGGCGTGTTGCAGATACGCAGTATTTT
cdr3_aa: CASRTGRVADTQYF

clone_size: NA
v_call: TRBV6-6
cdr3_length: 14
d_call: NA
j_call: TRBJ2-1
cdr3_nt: TGTGCCAGCAGTTACGGGTACAGAAGCAATGAGCAGTTCTTC
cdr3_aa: CASSYGYRSNEQFF

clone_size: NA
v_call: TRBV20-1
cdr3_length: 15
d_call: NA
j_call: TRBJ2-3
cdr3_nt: TGCAGTGCTAGAGATCAAGGGACTAGCACAGATACGCAGTATTTT
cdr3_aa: CSARDQGTSTDTQYF

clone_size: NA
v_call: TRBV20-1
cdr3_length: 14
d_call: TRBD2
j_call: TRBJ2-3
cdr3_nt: TGCAGTGCTCTTATAGCGGGGCTCACAGATACGCAGTATTTT
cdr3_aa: CSALIAGLTDTQYF

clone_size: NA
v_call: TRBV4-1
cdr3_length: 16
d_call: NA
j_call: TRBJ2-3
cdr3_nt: TGCGCCAGCAGCCAAGATCCCCCAGAGGTGACAGATACGCAGTATTTT
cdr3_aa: CASSQDPPEVTDTQYF

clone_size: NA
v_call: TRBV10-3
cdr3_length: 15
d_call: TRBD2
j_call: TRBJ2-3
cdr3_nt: TGTGCCATCAGTCAACTAGCGGGGACCACAGATACGCAGTATTTT
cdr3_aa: CAISQLAGTTDTQYF

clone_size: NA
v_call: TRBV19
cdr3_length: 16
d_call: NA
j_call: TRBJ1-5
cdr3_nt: TGTGCCAGTAGTATACTCGGCAGGGGTGGAGATCAGCCCCAGCATTTT
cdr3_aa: CASSILGRGGDQPQHF

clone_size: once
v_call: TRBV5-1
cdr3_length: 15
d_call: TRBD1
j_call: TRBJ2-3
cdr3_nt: TGCGCCAGCAGACTGGGACAGGGAAGCACAGATACGCAGTATTTT
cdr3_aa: CASRLGQGSTDTQYF

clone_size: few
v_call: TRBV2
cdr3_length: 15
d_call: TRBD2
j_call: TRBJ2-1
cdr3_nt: TGTGCCAGCAGTGTACGGACTTCCACGGGGGGTGAGCAGTTCTTC
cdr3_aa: CASSVRTSTGGEQFF

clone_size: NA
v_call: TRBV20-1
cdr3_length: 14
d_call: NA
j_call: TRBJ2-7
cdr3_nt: TGCAGTGCTAGTCTGGATGGTAGCGGCTACGAGCAGTACTTC
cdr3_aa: CSASLDGSGYEQYF

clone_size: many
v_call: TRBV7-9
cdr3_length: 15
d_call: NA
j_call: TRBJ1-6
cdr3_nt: TGTGCCAGCAGAGCCACCGGGACGGAGAATTCACCCCTCCACTTT
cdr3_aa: CASRATGTENSPLHF

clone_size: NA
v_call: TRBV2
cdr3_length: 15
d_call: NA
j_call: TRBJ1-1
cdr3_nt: TGTGCCAGCAGTGATTCCGGGACACCCAACACTGAAGCTTTCTTT
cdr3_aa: CASSDSGTPNTEAFF

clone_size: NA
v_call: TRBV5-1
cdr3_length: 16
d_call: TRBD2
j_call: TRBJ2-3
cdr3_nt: TGCGCCAGCAGCTTGGTCTCTAGCGGGGTCGCAGATACGCAGTATTTT
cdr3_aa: CASSLVSSGVADTQYF

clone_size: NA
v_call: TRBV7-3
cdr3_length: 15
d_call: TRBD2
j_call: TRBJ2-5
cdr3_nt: TGTGCCAGCAGCGACCTGCGGGGGGAATGGGAGACCCAGTACTTC
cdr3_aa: CASSDLRGEWETQYF

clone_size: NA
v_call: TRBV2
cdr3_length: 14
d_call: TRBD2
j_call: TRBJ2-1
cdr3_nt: TGTGCCAGCAGAACCATAGCGGGACCCAATGAGCAGTTCTTC
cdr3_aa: CASRTIAGPNEQFF

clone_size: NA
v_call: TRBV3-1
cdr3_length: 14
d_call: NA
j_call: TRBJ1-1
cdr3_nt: TGTGCCAGCAGCCCCCAGCCTGGGGGAACTGAAGCTTTCTTT
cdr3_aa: CASSPQPGGTEAFF

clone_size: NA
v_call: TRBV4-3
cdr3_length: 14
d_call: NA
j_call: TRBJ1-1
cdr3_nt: TGCGCCAGCAGCCTGATGATCGGGGGGACTGAAGCTTTCTTT
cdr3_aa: CASSLMIGGTEAFF

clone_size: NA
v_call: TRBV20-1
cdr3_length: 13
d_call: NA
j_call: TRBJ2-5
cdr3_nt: TGCAGTGCTACTGACGGCAGTCAAGAGACCCAGTACTTC
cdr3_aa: CSATDGSQETQYF

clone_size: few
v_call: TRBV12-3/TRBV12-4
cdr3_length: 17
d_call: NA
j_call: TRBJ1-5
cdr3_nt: TGTGCCAGCAGCCTCAGCCCCGGGAGTAATAGCAATCAGCCCCAGCATTTT
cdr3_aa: CASSLSPGSNSNQPQHF

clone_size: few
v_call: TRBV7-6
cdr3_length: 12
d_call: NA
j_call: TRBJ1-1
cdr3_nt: TGTGCCAGCAGCCCTCTAGATAATGAAGCTTTCTTT
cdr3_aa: CASSPLDNEAFF

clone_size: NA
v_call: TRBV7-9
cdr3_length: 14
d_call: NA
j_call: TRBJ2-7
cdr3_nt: TGTGCCAGCAGCAACGGTTACTCCTCCTACGAGCAGTACTTC
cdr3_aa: CASSNGYSSYEQYF

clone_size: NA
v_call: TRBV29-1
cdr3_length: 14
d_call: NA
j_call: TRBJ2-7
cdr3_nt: TGCAGCGTTGTGGTTGCAGGGGTGATCTACGAGCAGTACTTC
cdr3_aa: CSVVVAGVIYEQYF

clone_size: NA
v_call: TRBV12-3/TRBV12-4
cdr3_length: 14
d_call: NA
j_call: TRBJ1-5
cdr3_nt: TGTGCCAGCAGTGGGTCCCTTAGCAATCAGCCCCAGCATTTT
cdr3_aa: CASSGSLSNQPQHF

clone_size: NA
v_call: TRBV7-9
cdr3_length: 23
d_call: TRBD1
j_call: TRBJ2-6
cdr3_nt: TGTGCCAGCAGCTTATTAATTGGCGCGGGGACAGGGGAACACCACTCTGGGGCCAACGTCCTGACTTTC
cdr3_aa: CASSLLIGAGTGEHHSGANVLTF

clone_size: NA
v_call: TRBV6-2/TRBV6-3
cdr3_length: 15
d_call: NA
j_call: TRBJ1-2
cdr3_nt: TGTGCCAGCAGTTACCTACAGGAAGCTAACTATGGCTACACCTTC
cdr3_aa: CASSYLQEANYGYTF

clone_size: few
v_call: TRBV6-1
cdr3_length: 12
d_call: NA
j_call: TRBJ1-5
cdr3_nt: TGTGCCAGCAGAGAAAGCAATCAGCCCCAGCATTTT
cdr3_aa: CASRESNQPQHF

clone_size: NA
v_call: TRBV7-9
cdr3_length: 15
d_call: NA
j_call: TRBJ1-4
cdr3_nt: TGTGCCAGCAGCGCGATGGGGGCCGGTAATGAAAAACTGTTTTTT
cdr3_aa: CASSAMGAGNEKLFF

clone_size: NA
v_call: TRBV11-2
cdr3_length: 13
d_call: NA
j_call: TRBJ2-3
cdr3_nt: TGTGCCAGCACGGGATGGGGGGCGGATACGCAGTATTTT
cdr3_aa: CASTGWGADTQYF

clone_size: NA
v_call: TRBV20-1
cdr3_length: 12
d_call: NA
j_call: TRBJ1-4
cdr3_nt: TGCAGCGCAGGGCTTACTAATGAAAAACTGTTTTTT
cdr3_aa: CSAGLTNEKLFF

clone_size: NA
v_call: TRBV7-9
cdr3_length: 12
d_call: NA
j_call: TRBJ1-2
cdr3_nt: TGTGCCAGCAGCTACGAGGGGGGTGGCTACACCTTC
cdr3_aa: CASSYEGGGYTF

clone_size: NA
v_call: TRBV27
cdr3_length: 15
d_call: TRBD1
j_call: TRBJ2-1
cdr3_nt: TGTGCCAGCAGAAATGCCGGGACAGGGGGAGATGAGCAGTTCTTC
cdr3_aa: CASRNAGTGGDEQFF

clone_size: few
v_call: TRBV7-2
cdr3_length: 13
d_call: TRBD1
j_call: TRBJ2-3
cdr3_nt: TGTGCCAGCAGCGTCGGACAGGCAGATACGCAGTATTTT
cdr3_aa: CASSVGQADTQYF